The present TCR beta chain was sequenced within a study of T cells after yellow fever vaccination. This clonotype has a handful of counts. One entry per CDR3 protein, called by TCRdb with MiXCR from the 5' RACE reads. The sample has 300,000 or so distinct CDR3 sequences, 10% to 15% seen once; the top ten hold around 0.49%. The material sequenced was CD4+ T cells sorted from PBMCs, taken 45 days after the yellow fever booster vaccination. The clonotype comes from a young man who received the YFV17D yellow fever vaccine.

CDR3 sequence: CASRPFFGAVNQPQHF. Written as DNA, the CDR3 is TGTGCCAGCAGACCCTTTTTCGGGGCGGTTAATCAGCCCCAGCATTTT. The chain carries TRBV6-5 and TRBJ1-5; D is possibly TRBD1 (5 bases). The CDR3 totals 16 residues. Germline-derived CDR1 and CDR2 are MNHEY and SVGAGI. The V gene lost 6 bases and the J gene lost 4 bases, with 19 bases spanning the gap.